The source of this T cell receptor beta chain is a study of cytomegalovirus exposure and HLA in healthy donors listed by TCRdb under 2017. Looking at the study overall: An earlier analysis of some 600 of the donors reported roughly 300 Gb of sequence data and 90 million to 120 million unique TCR beta sequences obtained from about 179 million T cells. An early release that covered roughly 600 HLA-typed donors contained approximately 290 gigabases of sequencing data and 85 million to 100 million unique TCR sequences. Among the roughly 400 genotyped donors, around 81% belonged to the genetic ancestry cluster associated with self-reported Caucasian donors. The study was designed to test whether signatures of past pathogen exposure could be identified by cataloging public T cell receptors. Using immunosequencing, the study profiled T cell repertoires from approximately 700 subjects and related those repertoires to cytomegalovirus serostatus. Along with the roughly 700-subject first cohort, a separate validation cohort of about 110 different subjects was used. To predict cytomegalovirus infection status, the study brought together high-throughput TCR immunosequencing, statistical association of individual TCRs with disease status, and machine learning. To study patterns of TCR occurrence, a later analysis re-analyzed previously published TCR beta repertoires from 666 donors and added high-resolution HLA genotyping. Rather than drawing on any new phenotypic data, the later analysis identified candidate immune exposures from TCR beta sequences and the way those sequences occurred across donors. In an earlier analysis of 587 of the donors, high-throughput TCR beta sequencing was used to judge whether each TCR beta V gene segment behaved as functional or pseudogenic. Donor age, sex, ethnicity and CMV serostatus were compiled alongside the repertoire data. A later genetic analysis used genome-wide SNP genotypes for about 65% of the roughly 700 donors, treating that subset as a discovery cohort. Every repertoire in the discovery cohort had been generated on one and the same sequencing platform. Both class I and class II loci were covered by HLA typing, at four-digit resolution. The number of donors typed differed by locus, with roughly 629-640 for A, B, C, DRB1 and DQB1, more than 500 for DQA1, nearly 610 for DPA1, and under 490 for DPB1. Several DR-DQ haplotypes were handled as single units for association and clustering, since linkage in the cohort was strong. Among over 350 genotyped donors of the cohort, an average of roughly 240,000 unique TCR beta nucleotide sequences were sequenced per donor, roughly 20% of them non-productive. What the authors observed across the whole study: The sequencing pipeline was judged likely to have produced a cluster of highly shared sequence variants as a technical artifact. The classifier was reported to diagnose cytomegalovirus status with high specificity and sensitivity in both the original cohort and the validation cohort. When HLA alleles, especially DR and DQ, strongly co-occurred, attributing TCR associations to individual alleles was difficult. Broadly in line with IMGT annotations, most TCR beta V segments showed up in productive rearrangements about 90% or about 30% of the time in an earlier analysis of around 550 of the donors. Correlated functional status among segregating V segments might be attributable to linkage disequilibrium, but an unknown experimental factor could not be ruled out. An association between a missense DCLRE1C variant and V-gene and J-gene trimming of TCR beta chains was found in a later genetic analysis and replicated in an independent cohort. Three of the identified cytomegalovirus-associated TCR beta chains were confirmed in vitro to be specific for cytomegalovirus antigens. Immune exposure information for the cohort was limited to CMV serostatus. In a later analysis, TCR association rates were found to vary across HLA loci, with the most associated TCRs seen for DRB1 alleles and the fewest for HLA-C alleles. Roughly uniform sequencing depth across donors was assumed in presence/absence analyses, although this assumption may not hold. It was suggested by the authors that the approach could potentially be generalized to other disease states and immunological phenotypes. A further reported finding was that TCR beta sequences accurately predicted the HLA-A and HLA-B alleles for most subjects in the first cohort. Several of the top co-occurrence clusters appeared to be linked to parvovirus B19, influenza, CMV and Epstein-Barr virus, according to a later analysis. A later analysis associated 16,951 TCR beta sequences with specific HLA alleles at a false discovery rate of 0.05. According to a later genetic analysis, donors in an Asian-associated ancestry cluster had fewer N-insertions in productive TCRs than the approximately 710-donor mean. In the study, 150 to 200 TCR beta chains were listed as associated with cytomegalovirus. The cohort was sequenced for TCR beta chains only, and without alpha or paired-chain data the features that could be detected were limited. HLA typing was unavailable for some donors at each locus, so association tests used only the typed subset. About 17 rarely observed V segments, including chromosome 9 orphons, were excluded from the earlier analysis of some 590 of the donors because counts were too low. Most CMV-associated TCR beta chains appeared to be HLA-restricted in a later analysis, and the HLA associations seemed to be driven largely by CMV exposure. Compared with equally common non-associated chains, HLA-associated TCR beta chains in a later analysis were more clonally expanded and had lower generation probabilities. Across donors, most TCR sequences were observed very rarely, whereas some public TCRs were present in many individuals. The 87-base-pair reads could not distinguish some IMGT-functional V segments, including TRBV6-2 and TRBV6-3, so those segments were excluded.

The cohort was made up of under 800 healthy bone marrow donors. All cohort members were sampled while nominally healthy, although unrecorded immune exposures were likely present. The donor tested CMV seropositive and was one of the 289 seropositive cohort members. Every donor gave a peripheral blood sample, and the peripheral blood mononuclear cells from that sample were used for TCR beta sequencing. Genomic DNA extraction from the blood cell samples was performed with the Qiagen DNeasy Blood Extraction Kit. Trimming removed 2 bases from V and 4 bases from J; the gene matches leave 10 bases unexplained. Inclusive of the bounding cysteine and phenylalanine, the CDR3 is 16 residues long. The read is trimmed to its CDR3 DNA, 48 bases read in frame from base 1. CDR1 is given as MNHEY and CDR2 as SVGAGI, both from the germline V gene. Libraries were built with the immunoSEQ multiplex PCR assay. For the multiplex PCR, a mixture combining 60 forward primers for TCR Vbeta segments and 13 reverse primers for TCR Jbeta segments was used. A multiplex PCR assay on genomic DNA amplified the CDR3 region of rearranged TCR beta genes. The Illumina HiSeq System was used to sequence the amplified TCR beta libraries as 87-base-pair reads. Per the original workflow: A later analysis counted approximately 76 million unique TCR beta chains across the 640 or so repertoires, and some 11 million of these chains were shared by at least two donors. A nearest-neighbor algorithm error-corrected the raw reads and collapsed the reads into unique sequences, merging closely related sequences to remove PCR and sequencing errors. Alignment of CDR3 sequences to IMGT reference sequences was used to assign V, D and J gene segments. Each retained sequence needed at least a six-nucleotide match to both a V gene segment and a J gene segment. A rearrangement was called productive if the CDR3 had no stop codons and remained in frame with V and J, and every other rearrangement was called non-productive. CDR3 was defined by IMGT convention, running from the second conserved V-encoded cysteine to the conserved J-encoded phenylalanine. The earlier analysis of a few hundred of the donors excluded sequences that lacked an unambiguous match to a single V gene segment. In an earlier analysis of roughly 600 of the donors, a V segment was called functional when productive rearrangements were above 56.7%, and segregating when the standard deviation between donors exceeded 5%. A statistical classification framework was built for diagnosing cytomegalovirus status from the catalog of TCR beta chain sequences. V and J gene assignment, in a later analysis, came from comparing TCR nucleotide sequences with IMGT/GENE-DB human TR gene sequences. The TCRdist pipeline was used in a later analysis to assign CDR3 sequences and most-parsimonious VDJ recombination scenarios. In a later analysis, each TCR beta chain was defined by its CDR3 amino acid sequence together with its V-gene family, and reads without a unique V-gene family were excluded. To address suspected cross-contamination and a sequencing artifact, a later analysis removed a few hundred highly shared, low-generation-probability nucleotide sequences. For each public chain, a later analysis derived a clonal expansion index from normalized ranks of inferred template counts within each repertoire. Generation probabilities in a later analysis came from a VDJ recombination model fitted to out-of-frame rearrangements, and those results were checked against IGoR. A later analysis scored TCR-TCR, TCR-HLA and TCR-CMV co-occurrence with hypergeometric tests, applying a repertoire-size bias correction to TCR pairs. False discovery rates were estimated in a later analysis by permuting HLA or CMV assignments 20 times. In a later analysis, co-occurring TCRs were grouped using DBSCAN, with TCRdist sequence similarity added in when clustering inside HLA-allele-positive subsets. Repertoires with fewer than 30,000 or more than 120,000 public chains, plus five repertoires with anomalous nucleotide sharing, were excluded from co-occurrence clustering. What TCRdb holds here is the immuneACCESS table cut down to in-frame rearrangements. Part of the clones is not present; checked against another copy, under half of the missing clones reflect an unresolved V gene, and the others are unexplained. The V and J calls and clone size were taken over from that table, and D and trimming were inferred from the DNA. The sample table holds roughly 150,000 clones, of which roughly 77% were seen once. The ten largest clonotypes hold 11% of the sample.

Worth noting for this clone: Its antigen has not been determined. One base away there is no much larger clone; base qualities are not given.

This receptor was taken from a man younger than 35 in good health and CMV-seropositive. Recombination linked TRBV6-5 to TRBJ1-1; 7 central nucleotides agree with TRBD1. Sequencing was carried out using PBMCs. The CDR3 here reads CASSYHTTGAATEAFF. The DNA sequence is TGTGCCAGCAGTTACCATACAACAGGGGCGGCCACTGAAGCTTTCTTT.